The 18 T cell receptor beta chains presented below share a single source sample, sequenced in a study of T cells after yellow fever vaccination (dated by TCRdb to between 2017 and 2020). The library was obtained by 5' RACE. Sequencing was carried out with an Illumina NovaSeq 6000. The public reads were reprocessed in TCRdb via fastp at Q25 and MiXCR, keeping in-frame beta chains. Each record represents a unique CDR3 protein, reported with the most common genes and DNA among its rows. The sample table contains about 170,000 distinct CDR3 sequences; only one count was recorded for more than 9.5% of them. 36% of the sample is taken by the ten largest. Interpreted using the paper, the treatment or condition label stands for: live attenuated yellow fever vaccine strain. Sequenced here: CD8+ T cells sorted from PBMCs, sampled 15 days after the yellow fever booster vaccination. The receptors were gathered from a young man who received the YFV17D yellow fever vaccine.

This clonotype was seen only a few times. V is TRBV10-3 and J is TRBJ2-7; a weak D match, TRBD1 (5 bases). This CDR3 has 14 residues. V lost 2 bases and J lost 4, with 12 bases in between. In germline, CDR1 is ENHRY, CDR2 SYGVKD. The DNA of the CDR3 is TGTGCCATCAGTGAGGGGGCCTTAACTTACGAGCAGTACTTC. This translates into CAISEGALTYEQYF.

The gene calls are TRBV19 and TRBJ2-2, with 9 nucleotides matching TRBD1. The CDR3 length is 15 residues. Unmatched junction bases numbered 8, after V lost 8 bases and J lost 4 bases. Germline V CDR1 and CDR2: LNHDA, SQIVND (reference sequence). CDR3 DNA: TGTGCCAGTGACTTGGGGACAGGGCCCACCGGGGAGCTGTTTTTT. This sequence encodes CASDLGTGPTGELFF. Full variable domain (rest looked up from reference TRBV19 and TRBJ2-2): DGGITQSPKYLFRKEGQNVTLSCEQNLNHDAMYWYRQDPGQGLRLIYYSQIVNDFQKGDIAEGYSVSREKKESFPLTVTSAQKNPTAFYLCASDLGTGPTGELFFGEGSRLTVL.

A note on this clonotype: A much larger clone lies one base from this, so it may be a read error. The J gene is TRBJ2-3, the V gene TRBV7-9; no clear D. The CDR3 sequence is 13 residues long. Germline CDR1 SEHNR, CDR2 FQNEAQ (reference sequence). CDR3: CASSSGFTDAQYF. CDR3 in DNA: TGTGCCAGCAGCTCCGGGTTCACAGATGCGCAGTATTTT.

The chain couples TRBV20-1 to TRBJ2-5; D might be TRBD1 or TRBD2, each matching 5 bases. Per germline, CDR1 DFQATT and CDR2 SNEGSKA (reference sequence). Trimming cost V 2 bases and J 4 bases, with 11 bases left between them. The CDR3 sequence is 13 residues long. CDR3 residues: CSARRGVGETQYF. Written as DNA, the CDR3 is TGCAGTGCTAGAAGGGGAGTAGGAGAGACCCAGTACTTC.

This clonotype was seen more than once but under ten times. The chain joins TRBV4-3 to TRBJ2-1, with D tentatively TRBD2 (5 bases). The germline V gene encodes CDR1 LGHNA and CDR2 YSLEER. V was pared by 0 bases and J by 0 bases, with 18 bases between. The length of the CDR3 is 19 residues. In DNA form, the CDR3 reads TGCGCCAGCAGCCAAGATGGGGTGGGTCGGAGGAGCTCCTACAATGAGCAGTTCTTC. Its protein is CASSQDGVGRRSSYNEQFF.

This clonotype showed up just a few times. Here the CDR3 reads CASHRAGGIVTEAFF. In DNA form, the CDR3 reads TGTGCCAGTCACAGGGCAGGGGGGATCGTCACTGAAGCTTTCTTT. V is TRBV27 and J is TRBJ1-1; 7 positions match TRBD1. After removal of 9 bases from V and 4 bases from J, the junction contained 14 bases not matched to a gene. This CDR3 spans 15 amino acids. Looked up from germline, CDR1 is MNHEY and CDR2 is SMNVEV (reference sequence).

This clonotype was observed a handful of times. The CDR3 is CASRVGAGGNEQFF. The CDR3 bases are TGTGCCAGCAGGGTCGGAGCGGGGGGGAATGAGCAGTTCTTC. J is TRBJ2-1 and V is TRBV12-3 or TRBV12-4; TRBD2 aligns across 10 bases. The CDR3 is 14 amino acids. V lost 6 bases, J lost 7 bases, and 6 bases stayed unmatched.

This clonotype occurred a few times. The V and J genes are TRBV7-9 and TRBJ2-7; tentative D call: TRBD2 (6 bases). CDR3 length equals 11 residues. Looked up from germline, CDR1 is SEHNR and CDR2 is FQNEAQ (reference sequence). CDR3 bases: TGTGCAATTACCCGCGGGGCCGAGCAGTACGTC. Translating gives CAITRGAEQYV.

V is TRBV4-3 and J is TRBJ2-1, with D possibly TRBD1 on 5 matching bases. Deletions cut 0 bases from V and 0 bases from J, with 12 bases between. Germline loops: CDR1 LGHNA, CDR2 YSLEER. The CDR3 runs to 17 residues. In DNA form, the CDR3 reads TGCGCCAGCAGCCAAGATCAGGGCTCAAGCTCCTACAATGAGCAGTTCTTC. This sequence encodes CASSQDQGSSSYNEQFF.

This clonotype was found a few times. The chain has TRBV12-3 or TRBV12-4 and TRBJ2-5, with 10 bases aligning to TRBD2. J gave up 4 bases and V 8 bases, and 7 bases lay outside the gene matches. The CDR3 loop spans 14 amino acids. CDR3 loop: CASRQRGGLETQYF. The CDR3 bases are TGTGCCAGCCGGCAGCGGGGGGGCTTAGAGACCCAGTACTTC.

This clonotype came up a few times. This chain links TRBV7-9 with TRBJ1-2; unclear D gene. CDR3 length: 12 amino acids. Germline loops: CDR1 SEHNR, CDR2 FQNEAQ (reference sequence). CDR3 amino acids: CAAAEGGNGYTF. DNA for the CDR3: TGTGCAGCAGCCGAGGGCGGGAATGGCTACACCTTC.

In this sample, this clonotype turned up a few times. The rearrangement joins TRBV11-1 to TRBJ1-1, with D unresolved. This CDR3 is built from 12 residues. Trimming took off 5 bases at V and 4 bases at J, with 8 bases between the two ends. Germline V gives CDR1 SGHAT, CDR2 FQDESV (reference sequence). In DNA form, the CDR3 reads TGTGCCAGCAGCCGCCAAAGCACTGAAGCTTTCTTT. Its protein product is CASSRQSTEAFF. The full variable domain, with the rest looked up from reference TRBV11-1 and TRBJ1-1, is EAEVAQSPRYKITEKSQAVAFWCDPISGHATLYWYRQILGQGPELLVQFQDESVVDDSQLPKDRFSAERLKGVDSTLKIQPAELGDSAMYLCASSRQSTEAFFGQGTRLTVV.

This clonotype came up a few times. Here the CDR3 reads CATVKENTVNNEQFF. Written as DNA, the CDR3 is TGTGCCACCGTTAAAGAAAACACGGTGAACAATGAGCAGTTCTTC. This chain uses TRBV15 with TRBJ2-1, with D unresolved. The ends were cut back, 8 bases at V and 5 bases at J, with 19 bases in the middle. This CDR3 has 15 amino acids. Germline V lookup: CDR1 LNHNV, CDR2 YYDKDF (reference sequence).

This chain uses TRBV7-9 with TRBJ1-1, with D hard to call. This CDR3 contains 12 residues. Per germline, CDR1 SEHNR and CDR2 FQNEAQ (reference sequence). The V gene lost 2 bases and the J gene lost 3 bases, with 4 bases spanning the gap. DNA of the CDR3: TGTGCCAGCAGCTTACGGGACACTGAAGCTTTCTTT. As protein: CASSLRDTEAFF.

This chain uses TRBV7-3 with TRBJ2-1; 12 bases fit TRBD2. The CDR3 totals 16 residues. After removal of 5 bases from V and 3 bases from J, the junction contained 5 bases not matched to a gene. CDR1 is SGHTA and CDR2 is FQGTGA in the germline V gene. Here the CDR3 DNA reads TGTGCCAGCAGCCCAACTAGCGGGGGGCTCTACAATGAGCAGTTCTTC. It translates to CASSPTSGGLYNEQFF. The variable domain in full, with the rest retrieved from reference TRBV7-3 and TRBJ2-1, is GAGVSQTPSNKVTEKGKYVELRCDPISGHTALYWYRQSLGQGPEFLIYFQGTGAADDSGLPNDRFFAVRPEGSVSTLKIQRTERGDSAVYLCASSPTSGGLYNEQFFGPGTRLTVL.

This clonotype was observed at least ten times. The V and J genes are TRBV12-3 or TRBV12-4 and TRBJ2-3; D not resolved. This CDR3 is 15 amino acids long. Trimming cost V 5 bases and J 2 bases, with 14 bases left between them. DNA for the CDR3: TGTGCCAGCAGTCTCCGGCGGCTCGACACAGATACGCAGTATTTT. It codes for CASSLRRLDTDTQYF.

The chain joins TRBV5-4 to TRBJ1-1, with 7 bases fitting TRBD1. Trimming cost V 3 bases and J 5 bases; bases outside gene matches: 7. The CDR3 is made up of 14 amino acids. Germline V gene data show CDR1 as SGHNT and CDR2 as YYREEE (reference sequence). This CDR3 is CASSSGDSITEAFF. CDR3 DNA sequence: TGTGCCAGCAGCTCGGGGGACAGCATTACTGAAGCTTTCTTT.

V usage is TRBV6-2 or TRBV6-3 and J usage is TRBJ2-5, with D possibly TRBD2 on 7 matching bases. V was cut by 5 bases and J by 4 bases, with 11 bases left in between. The CDR3 runs to 13 residues. Germline lookup yields CDR1 MNHEY and CDR2 SVGEGT. CDR3 bases: TGTGCCAGCAGTGTCGGGGGGCCAGAGACCCAGTACTTC. This encodes CASSVGGPETQYF.